This T cell receptor (beta chain) is drawn from a study of blood T cells in healthy people across ages (dated by TCRdb to 2014 to 2015). At the level of the whole study: In model experiments, template switching captured about one uniquely barcoded TCR beta cDNA molecule for every two T cells. To track age-related changes in TCR beta repertoire diversity, the study relied on deep sequencing normalized with unique cDNA molecular identifiers. The donors were split into four age groups: young (average approximately 16 years), middle-aged (roughly 39), aged (over 55) and long-lived (under 85). The study analyzed two additional independent replicas of 1 million unique cDNA reads from the same blood draw for two donors, one aged 18 to 29 and one aged 80 or older.

Systemically healthy Caucasian individuals from Russia, 39 in total and aged about 6 to 95 years, were included as donors. Each donor gave about 9.7 milliliters of peripheral blood, drawn into EDTA-treated Vacutainer tubes. Ficoll-Paque density-gradient centrifugation was used to isolate PBMCs, with at least 6.5 million per sample. Trizol reagent was used to extract total RNA from the PBMCs, yielding at least 5.5 micrograms per sample. The percentages of naive CD45RAhigh/CD27high T cells were determined by flow cytometry on a PBMC aliquot from every donor. Findings and caveats that apply to the study as a whole: Estimates of total diversity based on one million sequenced T cells were considered lower bounds and underestimates. Donor CMV infection status was unknown, potentially confounding age-related changes in expanded clonotypes. Conclusive comparison of naive and antigen-experienced compartments was prevented by the profiling of bulk unsorted PBMCs. As age increased, observed TCR beta diversity per million T cells dropped in a roughly linear way, and a significant reduction was already evident by age about 40. Observed TCR beta diversity correlated strongly with the percentage of naive T cells measured by flow cytometry. Compared with the aged group, more naive CD4+ T cells, fewer expanded clones and increased TCR diversity were shown by the long-lived group, suggesting age selection.

The CDR3, from cysteine to phenylalanine, totals 14 residues. Only the CDR3 DNA stays, 42 bases, in frame from base 1. Unmatched junction bases come to 5, with V trimmed by 9 bases and J by 3 bases. The germline V gene encodes CDR1 LNHDA and CDR2 SQIVND (reference sequence). Library prep was done by 5' RACE. Data came from an Illumina HiSeq 2500. A second 7 to 11 cycle PCR used a sample-barcoded 5' primer and a J-beta primer mix. A unique molecular identifier was introduced onto each TCR beta cDNA molecule by a template-switch 5' adaptor carrying 12 random nucleotides. Each sample yielded at least 2.5 million CDR3-containing paired-end reads. The Mint cDNA synthesis kit, primed by a TRBC-specific oligonucleotide, was used to synthesize first-strand cDNA from all RNA. Following uracil-DNA glycosylase treatment, all cDNA underwent a first 18-cycle PCR with the universal primers M1SS and BC2_uni_R. Under the source paper's analysis protocol: For normalization, 1 million high-quality reads, each with a distinct molecular identifier, were randomly selected from each sample. Instead of being binned into consensus sequences, reads that shared molecular identifiers were thrown out. MiTCR, run with a Q25 quality threshold and the strictest error-elimination algorithm, handled CDR3 identification, clonotype clustering and error correction. A nonparametric unseen species model using Euler transformation provided a lower-bound estimate of total TCR beta diversity. TCRdb applied fastp at Q25 and MiXCR to the public reads, then kept only in-frame beta chains. Each CDR3 protein appears once, grouped with its most common genes and DNA. TCRdb's processing, not the authors', yielded these V and J calls. The sample records about 780,000 distinct CDR3 sequences, 20% to 30% of which are singletons. Roughly 3.1% of the sample is taken by the ten largest.

For this clonotype: Its specific antigen is unknown. The sample holds no much larger clone one base away, and base qualities are not on file.

This same sample was also part of a study on T cells of mothers and their children. The other study reports the following: The donors were nine systemically healthy Caucasian individuals, made up of three mothers and their six children. cDNA synthesis consumed the entire amount of extracted RNA, loaded at approximately 1.4 ug RNA in each 15 ul reaction. Sample barcodes and 2-4 random nucleotides were added via the M1S primer in the second PCR. More than 8 million TCR beta CDR3 reads were obtained from each mother, and some 3 million reads were obtained from each child. In both related and unrelated pairs, thymic selection shapes the output of TCR recombination in a similar way, with inherited differences having only a minor effect. Normalized repertoire overlap was always slightly but never significantly higher in related than unrelated mother-child pairs. No persistent microchimeric T cell clones were detected, at a sensitivity of approximately 90 clones per million clonotypes. In the study, deep NGS was used to compare the TCR beta repertoires of mothers and children, and features distinguishing related mother-child pairs from unrelated individuals were sought. The mean age was roughly 40 +/- 4 years for the mothers and approximately 11 +/- 4 years for the children. Libraries were sequenced on Illumina HiSeq 2000 with 100+100 nt paired-end reads after adapter ligation with NEBNext reagents. To avoid cross-contamination, the mother libraries and the child libraries were prepared a month apart and sequenced in separate runs. For each donor, somewhere between roughly 450,000 and 2,000,000 distinct TCR beta clonotypes were identified. Naive TCR beta clonotypes were estimated from low-frequency clonotypes matched to each donor's FACS-determined naive share, without sorting.

Material for sequencing was blood. Rearrangement joined TRBV19 to TRBJ2-1; 10 middle bases align to TRBD2. The sequence was collected from a boy younger than 18 in good health. The CDR3 reads as follows: CASQAGGIYNEQFF. In nucleotides, the sequence is TGTGCCAGCCAAGCGGGGGGGATCTACAATGAGCAGTTCTTC. With the rest looked up from the reference TRBV19 and TRBJ2-1 genes rather than sequenced, the full variable domain is DGGITQSPKYLFRKEGQNVTLSCEQNLNHDAMYWYRQDPGQGLRLIYYSQIVNDFQKGDIAEGYSVSREKKESFPLTVTSAQKNPTAFYLCASQAGGIYNEQFFGPGTRLTVL.